This entry lists 5 T cell receptor beta chains sequenced from one sample in a study of human T cells and chemical hapten exposure. The time point denotes: patch test 1, 2 weeks after DPC sensitization. The treatment: therapeutic diphenylcyclopropenone sensitization with weekly scalp DPC. In TCRdb, the RACE reads were re-called with MiXCR into one record per CDR3 protein. The sample includes more than 100,000 distinct CDR3 sequences, roughly an eighth seen only once; the top ten take approximately 0.92%. This material consisted of whole blood, taken in connection with sensitization to the hapten diphenylcyclopropenone (DPC). Receptors originate from a man aged 18 to 30 with alopecia areata. Some clones in this sample may be carry-over from other donors' samples.

The table lists this clonotype with a few counts. The V gene is TRBV5-4, the J gene TRBJ2-7; the match to TRBD1 covers 7 bases. This CDR3 is 15 amino acids long. Per germline, CDR1 SGHNT and CDR2 YYREEE (reference sequence). V gave up 4 bases and J gave up 6 bases; unmatched junction bases: 13. CDR3 DNA sequence: TGTGCCAGCAGCCGATCCGGGACAGCGATGGGCGAGCAGTACGTC. Its translation: CASSRSGTAMGEQYV.

The gene calls are TRBV6-6 and TRBJ1-2; D perhaps matches TRBD1 (6 bases). Germline values: CDR1 MNHNY, CDR2 SVGAGI (reference sequence). Trimming left V 8 bases short and J 4 bases short, with 11 bases between. CDR3 length: 12 amino acids. CDR3 amino acids: CASVQGSYGYTF. CDR3 nucleotide sequence: TGTGCCAGCGTACAGGGAAGCTATGGCTACACCTTC.

The sample holds a few counts of this clonotype. This chain links TRBV9 with TRBJ1-4; D gene uncertain. Germline V gene data show CDR1 as SGDLS and CDR2 as YYNGEE. Trimming cost V 4 bases and J 4 bases, with 11 bases left between them. This CDR3 has 14 amino acids. CDR3 protein: CASSPDGINEKLFF. The CDR3 region has the DNA TGTGCCAGCAGCCCCGACGGTATTAATGAAAAACTGTTTTTT.

This clonotype has a count of ten or more. The chain links TRBV5-4 to TRBJ2-1; D may be TRBD2 (6 bases). Trimming took 10 bases from V and 7 from J, leaving 18 bases between them. The CDR3 is made up of 13 amino acids. Germline CDR1 SGHNT, CDR2 YYREEE (reference sequence). This chain's CDR3 is CAGTGSGVNEQFF. CDR3 DNA sequence: TGTGCCGGAACGGGCTCGGGGGTAAATGAGCAGTTCTTC.

Only a few counts were recorded for this clonotype. Here the CDR3 reads CASSLYWASNTGELFF. CDR3 nucleotide sequence: TGTGCCAGCAGTTTATATTGGGCAAGCAACACCGGGGAGCTGTTTTTT. The V and J genes are TRBV27 and TRBJ2-2; D unclear. The CDR3 contains 16 residues. Between the trimmed V and J ends, which lost 1 base and 2 bases, there was a span of 11 bases. Germline V gives CDR1 MNHEY, CDR2 SMNVEV (reference sequence).